This T cell receptor (beta chain) appears in the sequencing data of a study of blood T cell repertoires in COVID-19. Deletions cut 5 bases from V and 2 bases from J, with 13 bases between. The CDR3 contains 15 residues. Germline lookup yields CDR1 SGHVS and CDR2 FQNEAQ. Produced via immunoSEQ multiplex PCR; TCRdb's table is partial and in-frame only. The sample records around 100,000 clones, 90% being singletons. The specimen was peripheral blood. The TCR sequence derives from a woman aged 45-60 years with acute or convalescent COVID-19. V usage is TRBV7-8 and J usage is TRBJ1-5; D might be TRBD1 (6 bases). CDR3 loop: CASSTTGTGNQPQHF. In DNA form, the CDR3 reads TGTGCCAGCAGCACCACAGGGACCGGCAATCAGCCCCAGCATTTT.